The present T cell receptor (beta chain) was sequenced within a study of response to subunit inactivated influenza vaccine. A word on this clonotype: Its antigen is undetermined.

The study, taken as a whole, reports: With each seasonal influenza vaccination, the authors suggested, few new T cells are recruited.

TCRdb re-called the RT-PCR reads through MiXCR, storing one row per CDR3 protein. The data show roughly 780,000 distinct CDR3 sequences, about 18% seen once. The V end was cut by 4 bases, the J end by 5 bases, with 13 bases between. Per germline, CDR1 KGHDR and CDR2 SFDVKD. CDR3 length: 14 amino acids. This receptor was obtained from a man over 45 who received an inactivated influenza vaccine. This sequence joins TRBV24-1 and TRBJ1-2; unclear D gene. The sequenced sample was PBMCs from blood, obtained less than 6 days after vaccination. The CDR3, as DNA: TGTGCCACCAGTGAAACGGGTAGGGAATATGGCTACACCTTC. It codes for CATSETGREYGYTF.